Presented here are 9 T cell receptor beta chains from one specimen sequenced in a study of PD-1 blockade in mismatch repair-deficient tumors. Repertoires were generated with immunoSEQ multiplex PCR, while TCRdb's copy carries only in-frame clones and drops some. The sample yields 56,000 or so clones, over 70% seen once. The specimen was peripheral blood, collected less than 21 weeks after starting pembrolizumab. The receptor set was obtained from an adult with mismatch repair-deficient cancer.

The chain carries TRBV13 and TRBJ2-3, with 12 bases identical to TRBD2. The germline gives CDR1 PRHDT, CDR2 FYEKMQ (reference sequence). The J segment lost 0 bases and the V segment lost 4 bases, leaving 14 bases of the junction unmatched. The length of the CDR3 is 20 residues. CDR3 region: CASSSRFASGRERSTDTQYF. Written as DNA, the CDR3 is TGTGCCAGCAGCTCCCGGTTCGCTAGCGGGAGGGAGAGAAGCACAGATACGCAGTATTTT.

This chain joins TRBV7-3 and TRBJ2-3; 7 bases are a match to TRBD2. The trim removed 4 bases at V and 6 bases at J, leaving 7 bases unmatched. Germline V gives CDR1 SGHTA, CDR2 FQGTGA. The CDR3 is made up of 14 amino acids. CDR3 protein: CASSSGAGLDTQYF. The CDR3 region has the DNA TGTGCCAGCAGCTCAGGAGCGGGACTCGATACGCAGTATTTT.

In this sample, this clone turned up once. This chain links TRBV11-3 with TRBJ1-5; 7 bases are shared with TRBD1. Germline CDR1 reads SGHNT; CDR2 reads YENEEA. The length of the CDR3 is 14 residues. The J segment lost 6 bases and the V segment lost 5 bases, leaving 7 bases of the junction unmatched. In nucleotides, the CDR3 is TGTGCCAGCAGCCCGACAGGGCGTATTCAGCCCCAGCATTTT. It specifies CASSPTGRIQPQHF.

Written as DNA, the CDR3 is TGTGCCAGCAGCTTAGCCAGGGCGGGGGATGAGCAGTTCTTC. This translates into CASSLARAGDEQFF. The J gene is TRBJ2-1, the V gene TRBV7-9, with 7 nucleotides matching TRBD2. The V and J ends lost 0 bases and 8 bases, in that order; junction bases with no gene match: 4. Germline V lookup: CDR1 SEHNR, CDR2 FQNEAQ (reference sequence). The CDR3 extends over 14 amino acids.

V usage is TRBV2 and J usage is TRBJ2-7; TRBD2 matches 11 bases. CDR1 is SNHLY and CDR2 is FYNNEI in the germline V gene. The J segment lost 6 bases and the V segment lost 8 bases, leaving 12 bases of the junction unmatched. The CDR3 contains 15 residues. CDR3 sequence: CASCTIAGGRGEQYF. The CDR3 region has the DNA TGTGCCAGCTGTACCATAGCGGGAGGGCGTGGCGAGCAGTACTTC.

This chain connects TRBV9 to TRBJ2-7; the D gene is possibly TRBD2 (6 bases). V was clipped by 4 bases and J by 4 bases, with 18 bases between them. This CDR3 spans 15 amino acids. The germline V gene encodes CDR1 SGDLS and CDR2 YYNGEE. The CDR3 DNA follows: TGTGCCAGCAGCCCGCGGCCGGGACGGGAGTACGAGCAGTACTTC. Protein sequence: CASSPRPGREYEQYF.

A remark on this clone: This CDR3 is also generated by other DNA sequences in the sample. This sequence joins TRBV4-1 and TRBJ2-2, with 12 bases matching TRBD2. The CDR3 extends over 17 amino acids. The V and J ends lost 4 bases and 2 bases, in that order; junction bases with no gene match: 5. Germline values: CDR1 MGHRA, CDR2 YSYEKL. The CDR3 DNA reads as TGCGCCAGCAGCCGTTTACTAGCGGGAGGAAACACCGGGGAGCTGTTTTTT. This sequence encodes CASSRLLAGGNTGELFF.

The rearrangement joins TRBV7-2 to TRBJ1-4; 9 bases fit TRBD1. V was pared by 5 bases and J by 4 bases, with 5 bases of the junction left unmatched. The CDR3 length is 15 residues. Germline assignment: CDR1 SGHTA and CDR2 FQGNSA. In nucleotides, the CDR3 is TGTGCCAGCAGCCTTACAGGGGGCAATAATGAAAAACTGTTTTTT. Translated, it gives CASSLTGGNNEKLFF.

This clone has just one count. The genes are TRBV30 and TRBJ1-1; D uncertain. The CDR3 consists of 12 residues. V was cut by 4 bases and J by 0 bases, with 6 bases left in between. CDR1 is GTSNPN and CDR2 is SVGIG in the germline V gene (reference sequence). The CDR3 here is CAWTPLNTEAFF. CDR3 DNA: TGTGCCTGGACTCCCCTGAACACTGAAGCTTTCTTT.